This TCR beta chain stems from a study of cytomegalovirus exposure and HLA in healthy donors. General study findings and limits: There were 160 or so TCR beta chains listed as cytomegalovirus-associated. HLA allele associations emerged for 15,000 to 20,000 TCR beta sequences in a later analysis, at 0.05 false discovery rate.

On this clone itself: The antigen is undetermined.

The CDR3 runs to 17 residues. Germline CDR1 reads SGDLS; CDR2 reads YYNGEE. J was trimmed by 5 bases and V by 4 bases; bases with no gene match: 16. Vbeta (60) and Jbeta (13) primers were used in the PCR. Assay: immunoSEQ multiplex PCR; the TCRdb copy retains only in-frame clones and omits some. The table records under 200,000 clones, around 88% of them present only once. The chain carries TRBV9 and TRBJ2-3, with 7 bases that match TRBD2. The receptor was isolated from a woman aged 25 to 39 in good health and CMV-seronegative. The specimen was PBMCs. The CDR3 bases are TGTGCCAGCAGCCCACCCTTCTCCAGCGGGACGGTAGATACGCAGTATTTT. Protein product: CASSPPFSSGTVDTQYF.